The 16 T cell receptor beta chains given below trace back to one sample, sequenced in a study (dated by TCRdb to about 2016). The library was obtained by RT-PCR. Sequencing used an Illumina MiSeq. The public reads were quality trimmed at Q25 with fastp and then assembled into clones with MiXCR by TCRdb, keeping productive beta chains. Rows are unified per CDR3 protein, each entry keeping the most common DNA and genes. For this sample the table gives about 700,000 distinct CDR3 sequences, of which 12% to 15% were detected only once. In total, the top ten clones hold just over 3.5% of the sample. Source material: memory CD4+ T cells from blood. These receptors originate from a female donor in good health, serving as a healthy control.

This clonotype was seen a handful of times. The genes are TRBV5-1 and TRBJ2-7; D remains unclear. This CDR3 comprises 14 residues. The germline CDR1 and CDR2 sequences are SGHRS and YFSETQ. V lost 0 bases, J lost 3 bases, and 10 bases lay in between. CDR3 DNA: TGCGCCAGCAGCTTGGCCCAAGGAGTCTACGAGCAGTACTTC. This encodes CASSLAQGVYEQYF.

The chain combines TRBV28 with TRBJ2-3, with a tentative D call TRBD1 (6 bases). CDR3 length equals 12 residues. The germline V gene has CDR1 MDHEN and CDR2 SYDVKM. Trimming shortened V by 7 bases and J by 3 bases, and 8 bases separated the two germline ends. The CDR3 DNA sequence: TGTGCCAGCAATACAGGGACAGATACGCAGTATTTT. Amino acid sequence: CASNTGTDTQYF.

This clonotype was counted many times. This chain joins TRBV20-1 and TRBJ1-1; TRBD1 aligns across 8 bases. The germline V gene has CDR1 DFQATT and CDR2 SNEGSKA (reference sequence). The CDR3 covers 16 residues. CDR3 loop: CRASDRPGGLGTEAFF. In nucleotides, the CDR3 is TGCAGAGCATCTGATCGCCCAGGGGGCTTGGGGACTGAAGCTTTCTTT.

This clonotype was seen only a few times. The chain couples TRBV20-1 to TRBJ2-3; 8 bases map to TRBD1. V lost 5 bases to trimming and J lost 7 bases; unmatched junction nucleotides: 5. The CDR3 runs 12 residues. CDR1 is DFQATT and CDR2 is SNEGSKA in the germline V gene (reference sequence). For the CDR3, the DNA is TGCAGTGCTTACTACAGGGGGTATACGCAGTATTTT. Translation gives CSAYYRGYTQYF.

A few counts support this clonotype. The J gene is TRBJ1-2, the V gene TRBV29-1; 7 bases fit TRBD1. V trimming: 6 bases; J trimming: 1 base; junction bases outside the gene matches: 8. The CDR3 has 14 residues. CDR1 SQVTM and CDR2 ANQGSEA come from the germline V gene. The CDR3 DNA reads TGCAGCGTCCGTAGGGACAGTATTAACTATGGCTACACCTTC. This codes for CSVRRDSINYGYTF.

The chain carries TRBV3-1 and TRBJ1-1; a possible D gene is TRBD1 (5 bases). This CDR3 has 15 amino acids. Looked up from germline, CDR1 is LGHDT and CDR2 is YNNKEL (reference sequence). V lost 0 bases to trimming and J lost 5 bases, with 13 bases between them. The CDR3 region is CASSQEPTWGTEAFF. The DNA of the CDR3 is TGTGCCAGCAGCCAAGAGCCAACCTGGGGGACTGAAGCTTTCTTT.

The CDR3 protein is CASSPGGLYTGELFF. CDR3 bases: TGTGCCAGCAGCCCGGGGGGACTATACACCGGGGAGCTGTTTTTT. The chain combines TRBV7-2 with TRBJ2-2; TRBD2 agrees at 7 bases. This CDR3 spans 15 amino acids. CDR1 and CDR2 (germline): SGHTA, FQGNSA. J gave up 3 bases and V 5 bases, and 6 bases lay outside the gene matches.

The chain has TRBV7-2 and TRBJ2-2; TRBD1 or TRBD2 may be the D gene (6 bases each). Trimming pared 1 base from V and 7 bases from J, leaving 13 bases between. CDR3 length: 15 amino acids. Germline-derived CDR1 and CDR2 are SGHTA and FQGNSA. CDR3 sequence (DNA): TGTGCCAGCAGCTTAGAAACAGGGACTCGCGGGGAGCTGTTTTTT. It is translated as CASSLETGTRGELFF. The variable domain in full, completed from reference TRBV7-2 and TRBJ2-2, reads GAGVSQSPSNKVTEKGKDVELRCDPISGHTALYWYRQSLGQGLEFLIYFQGNSAPDKSGLPSDRFSAERTGGSVSTLTIQRTQQEDSAVYLCASSLETGTRGELFFGEGSRLTVL.

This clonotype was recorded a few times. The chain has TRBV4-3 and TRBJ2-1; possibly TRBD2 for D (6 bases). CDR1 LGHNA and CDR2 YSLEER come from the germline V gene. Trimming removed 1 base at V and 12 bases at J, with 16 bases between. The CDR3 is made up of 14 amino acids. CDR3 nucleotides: TGCGCCAGCAGCCAAGGTTTGCGGGCCGGGGGGCAGTTCTTC. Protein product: CASSQGLRAGGQFF.

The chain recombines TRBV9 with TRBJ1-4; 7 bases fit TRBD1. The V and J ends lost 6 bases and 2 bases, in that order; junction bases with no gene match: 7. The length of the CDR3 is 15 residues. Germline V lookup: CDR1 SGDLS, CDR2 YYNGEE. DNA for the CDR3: TGTGCCAGCACTACAGGGGCGCGGACTAATGAAAAACTGTTTTTT. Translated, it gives CASTTGARTNEKLFF.

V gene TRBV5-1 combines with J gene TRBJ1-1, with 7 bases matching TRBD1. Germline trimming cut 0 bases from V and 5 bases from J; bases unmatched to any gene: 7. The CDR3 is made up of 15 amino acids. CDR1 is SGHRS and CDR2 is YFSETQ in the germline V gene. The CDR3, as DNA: TGCGCCAGCAGCTTGGGGGCAGGGGGAGGAACTGAAGCTTTCTTT. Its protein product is CASSLGAGGGTEAFF.

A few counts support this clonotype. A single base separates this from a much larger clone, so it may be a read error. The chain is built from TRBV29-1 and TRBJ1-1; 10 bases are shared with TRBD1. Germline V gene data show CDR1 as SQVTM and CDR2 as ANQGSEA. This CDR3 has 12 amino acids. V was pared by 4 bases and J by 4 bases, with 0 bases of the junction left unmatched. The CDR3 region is CSVGTGGTEAFF. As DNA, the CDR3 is TGCAGCGTTGGGACAGGGGGCACTGAAGCTTTCTTT.

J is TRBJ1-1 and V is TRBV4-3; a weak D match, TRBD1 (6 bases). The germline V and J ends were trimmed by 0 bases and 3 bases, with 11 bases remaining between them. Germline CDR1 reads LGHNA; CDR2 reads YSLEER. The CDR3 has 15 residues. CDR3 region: CASSQEARGDTEAFF. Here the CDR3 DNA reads TGCGCCAGCAGCCAAGAGGCCAGGGGAGACACTGAAGCTTTCTTT.

This chain's CDR3 is CASSSRAEGEQYF. DNA for the CDR3: TGTGCCAGCAGTTCTAGGGCGGAGGGTGAGCAGTACTTC. This chain links TRBV5-8 with TRBJ2-7; TRBD2 is a possible D gene (6 bases). The germline V and J ends were trimmed by 5 bases and 7 bases, with 16 bases remaining between them. In germline, CDR1 is SGHTS, CDR2 YDEGEE. CDR3 length: 13 amino acids.

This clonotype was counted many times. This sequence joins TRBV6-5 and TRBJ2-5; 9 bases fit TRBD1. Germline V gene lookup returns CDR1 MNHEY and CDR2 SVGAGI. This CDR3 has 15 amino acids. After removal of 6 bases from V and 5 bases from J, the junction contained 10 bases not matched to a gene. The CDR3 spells CASRSGTGMGETQYF. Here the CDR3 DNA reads TGTGCCAGCAGATCGGGGACAGGGATGGGGGAGACCCAGTACTTC.

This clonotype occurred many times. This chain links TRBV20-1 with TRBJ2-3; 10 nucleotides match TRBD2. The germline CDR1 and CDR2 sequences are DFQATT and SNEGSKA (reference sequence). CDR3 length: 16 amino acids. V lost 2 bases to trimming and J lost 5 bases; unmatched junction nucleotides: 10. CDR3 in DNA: TGCAGTGCTAGATCCTCCGGGACTAGCGTCGGAGATACGCAGTATTTT. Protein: CSARSSGTSVGDTQYF.